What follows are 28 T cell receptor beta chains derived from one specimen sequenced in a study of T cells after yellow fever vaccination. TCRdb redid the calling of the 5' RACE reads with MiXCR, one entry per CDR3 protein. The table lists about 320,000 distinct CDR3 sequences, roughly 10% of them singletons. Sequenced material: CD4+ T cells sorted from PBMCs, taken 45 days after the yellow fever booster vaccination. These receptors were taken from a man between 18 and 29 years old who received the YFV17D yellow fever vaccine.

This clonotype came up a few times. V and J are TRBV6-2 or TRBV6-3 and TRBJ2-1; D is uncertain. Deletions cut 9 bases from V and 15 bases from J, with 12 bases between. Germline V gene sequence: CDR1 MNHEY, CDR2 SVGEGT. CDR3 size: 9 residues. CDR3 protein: CARGKARFF. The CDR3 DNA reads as TGTGCCAGGGGGAAGGCGAGGTTCTTC.

CDR3 nucleotides: TGTGCCAGCAGCCCTCATAGCGGGGGAGCTTACGAGCAGTACGTC. It encodes CASSPHSGGAYEQYV. The chain is built from TRBV7-2 and TRBJ2-7; 9 nucleotides line up with TRBD2. The germline V gene has CDR1 SGHTA and CDR2 FQGNSA. The CDR3 consists of 15 residues. V lost 5 bases to trimming and J lost 4 bases; unmatched junction nucleotides: 9.

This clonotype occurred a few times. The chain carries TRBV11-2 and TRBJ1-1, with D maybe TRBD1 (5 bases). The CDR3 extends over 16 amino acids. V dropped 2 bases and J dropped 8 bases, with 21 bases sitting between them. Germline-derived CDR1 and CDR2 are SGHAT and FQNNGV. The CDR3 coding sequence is TGTGCCAGCAGCTTAATAGTGGTTGGACATTTAATCGAAGCTTTCTTT. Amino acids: CASSLIVVGHLIEAFF.

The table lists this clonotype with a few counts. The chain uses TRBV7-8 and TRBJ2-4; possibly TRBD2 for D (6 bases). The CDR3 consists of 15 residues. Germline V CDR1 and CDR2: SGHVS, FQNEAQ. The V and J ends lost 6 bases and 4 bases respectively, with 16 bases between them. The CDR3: CASSSKRDLKNIQYF. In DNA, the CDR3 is TGTGCCAGCAGTTCAAAACGGGACTTAAAAAACATTCAGTACTTC.

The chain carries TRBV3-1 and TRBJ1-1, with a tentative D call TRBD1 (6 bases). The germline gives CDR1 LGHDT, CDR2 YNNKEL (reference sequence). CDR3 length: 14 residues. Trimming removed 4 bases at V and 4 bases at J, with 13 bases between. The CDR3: CASSRHRDITEAFF. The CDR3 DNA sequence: TGTGCCAGCAGCCGGCACAGGGATATCACTGAAGCTTTCTTT.

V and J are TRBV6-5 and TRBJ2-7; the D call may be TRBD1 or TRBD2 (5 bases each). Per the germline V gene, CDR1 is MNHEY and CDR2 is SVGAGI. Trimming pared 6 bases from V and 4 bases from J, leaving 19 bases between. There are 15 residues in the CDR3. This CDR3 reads CASRYSRGQAYEQYF. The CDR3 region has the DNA TGTGCCAGCAGGTATTCCCGGGGCCAGGCGTACGAGCAGTACTTC.

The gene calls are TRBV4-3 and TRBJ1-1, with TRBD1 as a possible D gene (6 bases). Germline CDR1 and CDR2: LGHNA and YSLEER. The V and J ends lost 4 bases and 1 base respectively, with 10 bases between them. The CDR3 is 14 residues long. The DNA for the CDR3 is TGCGCCAGCAGCCGCGGACAGCGGAACACTGAAGCTTTCTTT. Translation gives CASSRGQRNTEAFF.

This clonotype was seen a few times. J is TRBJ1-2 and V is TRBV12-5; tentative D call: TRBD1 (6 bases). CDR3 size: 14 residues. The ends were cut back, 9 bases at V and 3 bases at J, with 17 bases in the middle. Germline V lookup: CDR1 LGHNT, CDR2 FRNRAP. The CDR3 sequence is CASAPVQGDYGYTF. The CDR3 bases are TGTGCTAGCGCTCCAGTACAGGGAGACTATGGCTACACCTTC.

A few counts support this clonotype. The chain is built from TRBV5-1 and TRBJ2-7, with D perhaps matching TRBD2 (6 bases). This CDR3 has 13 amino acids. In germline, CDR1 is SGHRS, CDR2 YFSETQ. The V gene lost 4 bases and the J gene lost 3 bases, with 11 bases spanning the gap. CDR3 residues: CASSPGLNYEQYV. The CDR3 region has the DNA TGCGCCAGCAGCCCGGGACTGAACTACGAGCAGTACGTC.

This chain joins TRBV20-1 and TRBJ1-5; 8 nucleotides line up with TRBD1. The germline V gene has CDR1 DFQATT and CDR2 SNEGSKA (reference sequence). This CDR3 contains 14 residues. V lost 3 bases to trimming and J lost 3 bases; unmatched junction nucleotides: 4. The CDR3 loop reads CSASPQGANQPQHF. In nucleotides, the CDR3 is TGCAGTGCTAGCCCCCAGGGGGCCAATCAGCCCCAGCATTTT.

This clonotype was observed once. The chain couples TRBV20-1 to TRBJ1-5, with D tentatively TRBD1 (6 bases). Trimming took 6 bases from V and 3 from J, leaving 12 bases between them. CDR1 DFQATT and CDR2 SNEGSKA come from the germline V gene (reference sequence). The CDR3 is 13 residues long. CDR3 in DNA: TGCAGTGCGACGACAGGTCTCAATCAGCCCCAGCATTTT. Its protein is CSATTGLNQPQHF.

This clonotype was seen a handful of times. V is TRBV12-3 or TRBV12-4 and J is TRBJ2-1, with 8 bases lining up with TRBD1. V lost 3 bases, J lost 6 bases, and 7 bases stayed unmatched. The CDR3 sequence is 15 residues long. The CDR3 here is CASSFRTGSSNEQFF. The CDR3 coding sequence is TGTGCCAGCAGTTTTAGGACAGGGAGTTCCAATGAGCAGTTCTTC.

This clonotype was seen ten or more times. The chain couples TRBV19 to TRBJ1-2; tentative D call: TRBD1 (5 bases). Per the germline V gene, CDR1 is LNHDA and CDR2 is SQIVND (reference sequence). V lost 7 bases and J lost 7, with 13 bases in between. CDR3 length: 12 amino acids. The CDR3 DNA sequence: TGTGCCAGTACAAGGGACGGCGGTGGCTACACCTTC. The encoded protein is CASTRDGGGYTF. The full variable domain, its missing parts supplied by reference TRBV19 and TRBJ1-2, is DGGITQSPKYLFRKEGQNVTLSCEQNLNHDAMYWYRQDPGQGLRLIYYSQIVNDFQKGDIAEGYSVSREKKESFPLTVTSAQKNPTAFYLCASTRDGGGYTFGSGTRLTVV.

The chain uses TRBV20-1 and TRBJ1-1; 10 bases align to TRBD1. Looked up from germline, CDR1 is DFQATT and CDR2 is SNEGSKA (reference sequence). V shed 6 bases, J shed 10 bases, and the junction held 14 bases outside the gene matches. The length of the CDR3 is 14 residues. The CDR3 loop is CSATTGTGVFGAFF. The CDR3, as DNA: TGCAGTGCGACGACCGGGACAGGGGTCTTTGGAGCTTTCTTT.

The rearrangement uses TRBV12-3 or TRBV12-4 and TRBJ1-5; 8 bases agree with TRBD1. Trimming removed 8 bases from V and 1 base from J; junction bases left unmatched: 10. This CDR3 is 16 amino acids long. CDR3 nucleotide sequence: TGTGCCAGCCGAGTTCAGGGACAGGTCAGCAATCAGCCCCAGCATTTT. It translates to CASRVQGQVSNQPQHF.

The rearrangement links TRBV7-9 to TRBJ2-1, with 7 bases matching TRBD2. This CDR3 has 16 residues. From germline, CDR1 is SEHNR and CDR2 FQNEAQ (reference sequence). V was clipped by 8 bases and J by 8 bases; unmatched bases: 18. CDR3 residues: CASFLGPVRGRDEQFF. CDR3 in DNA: TGTGCCAGCTTCCTAGGCCCAGTGCGGGGGAGGGATGAGCAGTTCTTC.

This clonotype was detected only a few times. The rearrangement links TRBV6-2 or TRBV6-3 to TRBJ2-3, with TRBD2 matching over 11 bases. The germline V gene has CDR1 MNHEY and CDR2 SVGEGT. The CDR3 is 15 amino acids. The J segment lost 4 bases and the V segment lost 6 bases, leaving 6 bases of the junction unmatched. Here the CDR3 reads CASSRGTSGADTQYF. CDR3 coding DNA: TGTGCCAGCAGCCGAGGGACTAGCGGAGCAGATACGCAGTATTTT.

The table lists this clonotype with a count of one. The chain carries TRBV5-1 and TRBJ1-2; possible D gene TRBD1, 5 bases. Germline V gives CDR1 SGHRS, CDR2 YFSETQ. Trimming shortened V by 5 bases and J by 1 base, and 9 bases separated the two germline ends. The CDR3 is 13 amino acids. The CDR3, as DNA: TGCGCCAGCAGTACGACAGTTAACTATGGCTACACCTTC. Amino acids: CASSTTVNYGYTF.

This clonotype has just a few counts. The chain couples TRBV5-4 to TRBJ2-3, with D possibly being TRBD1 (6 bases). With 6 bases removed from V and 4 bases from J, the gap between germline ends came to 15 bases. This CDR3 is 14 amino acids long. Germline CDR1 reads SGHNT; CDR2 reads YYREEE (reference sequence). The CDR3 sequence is CASIQDRIADTQYF. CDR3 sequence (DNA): TGTGCCAGCATCCAAGACAGGATTGCAGATACGCAGTATTTT.

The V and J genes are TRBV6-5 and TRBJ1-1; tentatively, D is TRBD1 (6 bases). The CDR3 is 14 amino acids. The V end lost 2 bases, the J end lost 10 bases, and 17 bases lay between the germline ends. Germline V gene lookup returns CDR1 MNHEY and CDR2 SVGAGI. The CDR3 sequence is CASSYKTWGRVAFF. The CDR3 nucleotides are TGTGCCAGCAGTTACAAAACCTGGGGGCGGGTAGCTTTCTTT.

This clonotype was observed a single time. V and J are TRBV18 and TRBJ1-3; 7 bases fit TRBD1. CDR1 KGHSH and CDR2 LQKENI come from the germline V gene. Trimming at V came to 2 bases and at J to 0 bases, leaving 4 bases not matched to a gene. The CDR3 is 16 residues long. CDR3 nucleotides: TGTGCCAGCTCACCAGACAGGGCTTACTCTGGAAACACCATATATTTT. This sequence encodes CASSPDRAYSGNTIYF.

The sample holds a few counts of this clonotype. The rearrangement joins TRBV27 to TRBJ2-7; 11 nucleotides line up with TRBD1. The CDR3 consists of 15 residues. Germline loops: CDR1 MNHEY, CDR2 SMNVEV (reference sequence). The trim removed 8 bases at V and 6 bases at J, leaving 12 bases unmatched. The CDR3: CASSKQPGQGGEQYV. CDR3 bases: TGTGCCAGCTCAAAACAGCCGGGACAGGGGGGCGAGCAGTACGTC.

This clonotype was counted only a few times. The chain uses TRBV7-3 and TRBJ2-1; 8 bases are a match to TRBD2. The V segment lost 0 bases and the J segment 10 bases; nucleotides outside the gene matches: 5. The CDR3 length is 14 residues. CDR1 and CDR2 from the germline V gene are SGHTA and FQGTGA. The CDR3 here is CASSLTSGAREQFF. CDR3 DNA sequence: TGTGCCAGCAGCTTAACTAGCGGGGCTCGGGAGCAGTTCTTC.

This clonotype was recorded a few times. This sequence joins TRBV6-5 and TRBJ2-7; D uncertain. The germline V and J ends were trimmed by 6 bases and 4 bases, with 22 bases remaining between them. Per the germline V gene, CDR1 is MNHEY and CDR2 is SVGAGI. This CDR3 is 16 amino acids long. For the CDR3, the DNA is TGTGCCAGCAGCCTCTGGGAACGGCGCCTCGGTTACGAGCAGTACGTC. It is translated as CASSLWERRLGYEQYV.

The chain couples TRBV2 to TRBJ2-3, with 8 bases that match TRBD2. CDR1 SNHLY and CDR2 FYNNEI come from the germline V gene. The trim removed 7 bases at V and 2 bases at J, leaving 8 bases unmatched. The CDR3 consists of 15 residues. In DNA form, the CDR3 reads TGTGCCAGCAATCATAACGGGGGGGCCACAGATACGCAGTATTTT. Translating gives CASNHNGGATDTQYF. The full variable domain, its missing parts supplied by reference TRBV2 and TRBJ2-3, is EPEVTQTPSHQVTQMGQEVILRCVPISNHLYFYWYRQILGQKVEFLVSFYNNEISEKSEIFDDQFSVERPDGSNFTLKIRSTKLEDSAMYFCASNHNGGATDTQYFGPGTRLTVL.

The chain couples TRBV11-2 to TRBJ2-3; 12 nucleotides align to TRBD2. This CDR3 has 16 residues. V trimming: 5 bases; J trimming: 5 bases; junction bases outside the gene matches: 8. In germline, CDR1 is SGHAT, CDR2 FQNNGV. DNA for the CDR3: TGTGCCAGCAGCCCGCTAGCGGGGGGGCGTCAAGATACGCAGTATTTT. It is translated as CASSPLAGGRQDTQYF.

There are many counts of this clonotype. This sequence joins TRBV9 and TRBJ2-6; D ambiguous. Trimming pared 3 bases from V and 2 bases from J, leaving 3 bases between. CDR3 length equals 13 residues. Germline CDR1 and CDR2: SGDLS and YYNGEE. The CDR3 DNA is TGTGCCAGCAGCGCGGCTGGGGCCAACGTCCTGACTTTC. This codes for CASSAAGANVLTF.

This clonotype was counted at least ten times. The chain's CDR3 is CSVEGLNTDTQYF. For the CDR3, the DNA is TGCAGCGTTGAAGGGCTGAACACAGATACGCAGTATTTT. This chain connects TRBV29-1 to TRBJ2-3; D gene unclear. Germline CDR1 and CDR2: SQVTM and ANQGSEA. The CDR3 contains 13 residues. V gave up 1 base and J gave up 2 bases, with 7 bases separating them.